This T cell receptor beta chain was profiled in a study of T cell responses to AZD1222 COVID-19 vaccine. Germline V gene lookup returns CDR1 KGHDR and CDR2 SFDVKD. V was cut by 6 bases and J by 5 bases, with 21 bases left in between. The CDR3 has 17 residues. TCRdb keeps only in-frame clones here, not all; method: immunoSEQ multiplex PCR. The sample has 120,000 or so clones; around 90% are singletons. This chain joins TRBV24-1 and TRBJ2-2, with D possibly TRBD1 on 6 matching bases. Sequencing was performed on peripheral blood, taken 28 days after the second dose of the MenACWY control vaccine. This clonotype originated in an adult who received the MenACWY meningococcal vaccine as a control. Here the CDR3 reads CATSYHVSLGQTGELFF. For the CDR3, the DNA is TGTGCCACCAGTTACCACGTCTCTCTTGGACAGACCGGGGAGCTGTTTTTT.